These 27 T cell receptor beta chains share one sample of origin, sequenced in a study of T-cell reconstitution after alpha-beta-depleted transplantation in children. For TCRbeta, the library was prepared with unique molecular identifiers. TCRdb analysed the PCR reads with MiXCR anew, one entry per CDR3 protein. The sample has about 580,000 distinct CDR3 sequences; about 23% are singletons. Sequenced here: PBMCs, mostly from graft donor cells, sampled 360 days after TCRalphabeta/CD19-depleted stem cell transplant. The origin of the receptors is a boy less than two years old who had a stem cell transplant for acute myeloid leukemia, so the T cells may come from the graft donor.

The CDR3 here is CSVEDPGPGDTQYF. Written as DNA, the CDR3 is TGCAGCGTTGAAGATCCGGGGCCTGGAGATACGCAGTATTTT. The chain joins TRBV29-1 to TRBJ2-3, with D perhaps being TRBD1 or TRBD2 (5 bases each). The CDR3 runs to 14 residues. Trimming took 0 bases from V and 5 from J, leaving 12 bases between them. The germline gives CDR1 SQVTM, CDR2 ANQGSEA.

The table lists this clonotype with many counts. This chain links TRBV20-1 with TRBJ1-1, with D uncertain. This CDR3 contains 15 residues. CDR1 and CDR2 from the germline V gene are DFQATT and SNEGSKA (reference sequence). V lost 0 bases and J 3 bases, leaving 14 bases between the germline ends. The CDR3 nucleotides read TGCAGTGCTAGAGACCCCAGGACCCTCGACACTGAAGCTTTCTTT. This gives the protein CSARDPRTLDTEAFF.

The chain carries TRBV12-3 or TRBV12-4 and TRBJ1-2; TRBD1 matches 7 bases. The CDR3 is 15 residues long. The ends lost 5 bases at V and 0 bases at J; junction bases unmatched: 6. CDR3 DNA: TGTGCCAGCAGTCTCACAGGGGTTTCTAACTATGGCTACACCTTC. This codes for CASSLTGVSNYGYTF.

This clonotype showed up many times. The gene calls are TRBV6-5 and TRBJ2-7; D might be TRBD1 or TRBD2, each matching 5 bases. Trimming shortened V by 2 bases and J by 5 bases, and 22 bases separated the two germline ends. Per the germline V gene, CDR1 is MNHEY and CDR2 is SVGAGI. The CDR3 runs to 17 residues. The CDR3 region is CASSYAPGPQTLNEQYF. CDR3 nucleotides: TGTGCCAGCAGTTACGCCCCGGGGCCTCAAACCCTCAACGAGCAGTACTTC.

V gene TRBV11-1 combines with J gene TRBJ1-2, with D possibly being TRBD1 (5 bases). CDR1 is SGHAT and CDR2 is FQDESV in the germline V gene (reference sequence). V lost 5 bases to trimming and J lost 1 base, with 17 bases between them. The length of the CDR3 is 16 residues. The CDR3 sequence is CASSDGAPALNYGYTF. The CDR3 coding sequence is TGTGCCAGCAGCGACGGGGCACCCGCCCTTAACTATGGCTACACCTTC.

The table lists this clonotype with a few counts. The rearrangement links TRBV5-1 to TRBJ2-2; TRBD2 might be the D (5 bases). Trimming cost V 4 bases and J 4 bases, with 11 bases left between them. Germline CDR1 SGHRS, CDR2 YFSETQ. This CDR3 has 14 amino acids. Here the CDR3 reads CASSPAAITGELFF. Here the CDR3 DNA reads TGCGCCAGCAGCCCAGCGGCCATCACCGGGGAGCTGTTTTTT.

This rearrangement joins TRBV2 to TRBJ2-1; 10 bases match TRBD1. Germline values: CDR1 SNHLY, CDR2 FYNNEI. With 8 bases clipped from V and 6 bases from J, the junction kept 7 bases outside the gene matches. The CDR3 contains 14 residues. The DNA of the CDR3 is TGTGCCAGCCTGGGGACAGGGGTGTTCAATGAGCAGTTCTTC. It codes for CASLGTGVFNEQFF. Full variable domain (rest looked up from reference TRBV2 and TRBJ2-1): EPEVTQTPSHQVTQMGQEVILRCVPISNHLYFYWYRQILGQKVEFLVSFYNNEISEKSEIFDDQFSVERPDGSNFTLKIRSTKLEDSAMYFCASLGTGVFNEQFFGPGTRLTVL.

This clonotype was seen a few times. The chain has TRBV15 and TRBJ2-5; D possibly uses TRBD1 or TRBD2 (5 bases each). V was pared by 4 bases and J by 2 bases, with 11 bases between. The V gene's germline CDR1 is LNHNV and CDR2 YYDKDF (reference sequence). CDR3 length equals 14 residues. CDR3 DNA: TGTGCCACCAGCACCGAGGGGTCGCAAGAGACCCAGTACTTC. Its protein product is CATSTEGSQETQYF. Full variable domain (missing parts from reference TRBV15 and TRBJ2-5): DAMVIQNPRYQVTQFGKPVTLSCSQTLNHNVMYWYQQKSSQAPKLLFHYYDKDFNNEADTPDNFQSRRPNTSFCFLDIRSPGLGDTAMYLCATSTEGSQETQYFGPGTRLLVL.

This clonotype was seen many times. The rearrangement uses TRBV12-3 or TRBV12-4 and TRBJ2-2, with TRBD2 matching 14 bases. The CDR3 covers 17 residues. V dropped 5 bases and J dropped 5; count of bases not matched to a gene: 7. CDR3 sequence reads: CASSPGLAGVGTGELFF. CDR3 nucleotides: TGTGCCAGCAGTCCGGGACTAGCGGGGGTCGGGACCGGGGAGCTGTTTTTT.

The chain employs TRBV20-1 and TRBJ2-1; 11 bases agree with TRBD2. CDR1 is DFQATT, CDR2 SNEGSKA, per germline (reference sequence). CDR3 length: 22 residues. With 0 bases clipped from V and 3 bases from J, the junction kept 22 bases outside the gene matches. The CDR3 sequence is CSARDWTTVAGGPRSVYNEQFF. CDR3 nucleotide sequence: TGCAGTGCTAGAGATTGGACGACCGTAGCGGGGGGGCCTCGAAGTGTCTACAATGAGCAGTTCTTC.

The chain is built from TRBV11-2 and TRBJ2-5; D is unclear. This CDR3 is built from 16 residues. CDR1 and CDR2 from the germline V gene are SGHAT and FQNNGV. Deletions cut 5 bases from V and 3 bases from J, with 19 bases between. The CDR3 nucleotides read TGTGCCAGCAGCCACCCCTACACGGTCGCCAAAGAGACCCAGTACTTC. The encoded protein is CASSHPYTVAKETQYF.

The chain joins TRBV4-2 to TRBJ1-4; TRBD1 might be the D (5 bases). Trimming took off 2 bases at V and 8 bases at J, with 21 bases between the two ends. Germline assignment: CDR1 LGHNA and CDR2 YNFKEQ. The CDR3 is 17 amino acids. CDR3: CASSQQVRDSSSEKLFF. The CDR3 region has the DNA TGTGCCAGCAGCCAACAAGTTCGCGACAGCTCTAGCGAAAAACTGTTTTTT.

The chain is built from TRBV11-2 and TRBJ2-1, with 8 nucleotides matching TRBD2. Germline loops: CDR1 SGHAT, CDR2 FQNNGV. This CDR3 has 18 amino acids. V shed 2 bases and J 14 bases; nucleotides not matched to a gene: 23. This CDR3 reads CASSLLGVGRGERILEFF. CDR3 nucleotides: TGTGCCAGCAGCTTACTTGGGGTCGGGAGGGGTGAGCGGATTCTTGAGTTCTTC.

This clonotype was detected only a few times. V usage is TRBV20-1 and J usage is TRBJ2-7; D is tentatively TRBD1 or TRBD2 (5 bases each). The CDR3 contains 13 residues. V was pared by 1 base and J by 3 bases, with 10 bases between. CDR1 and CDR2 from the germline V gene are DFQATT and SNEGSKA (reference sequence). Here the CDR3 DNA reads TGCAGTGCTAGAGCGGGGACCTTCTACGAGCAGTACTTC. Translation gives CSARAGTFYEQYF.

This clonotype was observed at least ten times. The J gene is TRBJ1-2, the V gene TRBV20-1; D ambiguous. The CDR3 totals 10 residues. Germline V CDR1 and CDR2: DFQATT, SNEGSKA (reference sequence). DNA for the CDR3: TGCAGCGCCGGTAACTATGGCTACACCTTC. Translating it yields CSAGNYGYTF.

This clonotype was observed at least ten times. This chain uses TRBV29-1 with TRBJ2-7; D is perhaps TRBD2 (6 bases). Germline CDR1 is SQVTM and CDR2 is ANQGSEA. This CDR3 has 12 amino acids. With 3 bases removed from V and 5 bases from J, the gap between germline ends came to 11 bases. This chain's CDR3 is CSVEGLRHEQYF. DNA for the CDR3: TGCAGCGTTGAGGGACTGCGGCACGAGCAGTACTTC.

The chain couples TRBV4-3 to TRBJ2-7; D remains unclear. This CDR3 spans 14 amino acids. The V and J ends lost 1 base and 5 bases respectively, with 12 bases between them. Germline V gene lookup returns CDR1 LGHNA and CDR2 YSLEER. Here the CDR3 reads CASSQVGSQHEQYF. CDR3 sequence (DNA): TGCGCCAGCAGCCAAGTTGGTTCTCAGCACGAGCAGTACTTC.

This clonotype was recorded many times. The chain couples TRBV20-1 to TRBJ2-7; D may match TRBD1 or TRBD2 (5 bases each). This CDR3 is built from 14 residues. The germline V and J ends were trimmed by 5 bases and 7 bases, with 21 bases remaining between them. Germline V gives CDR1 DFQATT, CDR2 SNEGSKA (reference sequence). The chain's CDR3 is CSASPGATIREQYV. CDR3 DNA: TGCAGTGCTTCCCCCGGGGCAACGATACGGGAGCAGTACGTC.

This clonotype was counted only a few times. CDR3 in amino acids: CASSRGLPGQPQHF. CDR3 nucleotides: TGTGCCAGCAGCCGAGGACTGCCCGGTCAGCCCCAGCATTTT. This chain connects TRBV5-6 to TRBJ1-5, with D uncertain. The CDR3 covers 14 residues. Germline V CDR1 and CDR2: SGHDT, YYEEEE. The V gene lost 4 bases and the J gene lost 6 bases, with 14 bases spanning the gap.

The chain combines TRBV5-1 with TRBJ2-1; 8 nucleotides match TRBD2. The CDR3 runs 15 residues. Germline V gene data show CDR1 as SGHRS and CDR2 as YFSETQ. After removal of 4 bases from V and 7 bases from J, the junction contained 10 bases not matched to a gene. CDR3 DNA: TGCGCCAGCAGCCGCGAACCGGGACTAGGTAATGAGCAGTTCTTC. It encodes CASSREPGLGNEQFF.

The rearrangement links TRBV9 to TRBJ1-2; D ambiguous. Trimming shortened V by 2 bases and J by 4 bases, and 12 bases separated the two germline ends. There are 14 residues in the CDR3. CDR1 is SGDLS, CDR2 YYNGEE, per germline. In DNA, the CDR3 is TGTGCCAGCAGCGTCGGCAGCAGCCTCTATGGCTACACCTTC. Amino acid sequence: CASSVGSSLYGYTF.

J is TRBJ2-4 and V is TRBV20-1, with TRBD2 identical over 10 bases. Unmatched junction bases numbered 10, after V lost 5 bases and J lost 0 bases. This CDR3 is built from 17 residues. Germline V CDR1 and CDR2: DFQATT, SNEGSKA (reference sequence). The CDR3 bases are TGCAGTGCTCACCTTGGGACTAGCGTCAGAGCCAAAAACATTCAGTACTTC. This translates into CSAHLGTSVRAKNIQYF.

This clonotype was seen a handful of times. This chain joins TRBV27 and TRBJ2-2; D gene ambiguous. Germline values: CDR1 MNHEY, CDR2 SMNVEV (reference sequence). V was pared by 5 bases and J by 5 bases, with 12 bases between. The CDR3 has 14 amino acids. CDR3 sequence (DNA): TGTGCCAGCAGTAGCCAGCTTCCAACCGGGGAGCTGTTTTTT. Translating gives CASSSQLPTGELFF.

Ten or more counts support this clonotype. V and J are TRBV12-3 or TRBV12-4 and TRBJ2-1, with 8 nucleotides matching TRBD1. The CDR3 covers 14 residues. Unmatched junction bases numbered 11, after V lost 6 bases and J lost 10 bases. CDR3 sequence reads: CASSSSGQGNEQFF. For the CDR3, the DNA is TGTGCCAGCAGCTCGTCCGGACAGGGCAACGAGCAGTTCTTC.

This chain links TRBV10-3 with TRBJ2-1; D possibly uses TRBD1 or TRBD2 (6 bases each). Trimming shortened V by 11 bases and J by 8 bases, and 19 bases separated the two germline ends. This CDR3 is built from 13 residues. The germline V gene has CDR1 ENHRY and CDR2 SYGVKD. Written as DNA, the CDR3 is TGTGCCGTACAAGGGGGGCCGGTCGATGAGCAGTTCTTC. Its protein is CAVQGGPVDEQFF.

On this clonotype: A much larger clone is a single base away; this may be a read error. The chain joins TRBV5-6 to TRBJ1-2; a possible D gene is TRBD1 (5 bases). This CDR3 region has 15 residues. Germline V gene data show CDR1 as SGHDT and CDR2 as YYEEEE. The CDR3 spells CAGSSPGRILYGYTF. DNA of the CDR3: TGTGCCGGCAGCAGCCCGGGACGGATCTTATATGGCTACACCTTC.

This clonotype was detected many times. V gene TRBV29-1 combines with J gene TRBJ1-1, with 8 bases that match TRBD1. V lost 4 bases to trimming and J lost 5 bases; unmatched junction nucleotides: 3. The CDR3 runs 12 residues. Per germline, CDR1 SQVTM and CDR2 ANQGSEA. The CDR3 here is CSVVQGATEAFF. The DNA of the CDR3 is TGCAGCGTTGTGCAGGGGGCTACTGAAGCTTTCTTT.